The present T cell receptor (beta chain) was sequenced within a study of beta chain features in type 1 diabetes. Study results and caveats: Shorter TCRB CDR3s, moderately but significantly so, marked every one of the four CD4+ subsets in Type 1 diabetes patients.

About this clone: Its antigen is unknown.

Looked up from germline, CDR1 is GTSNPN and CDR2 is SVGIG (reference sequence). V was clipped by 2 bases and J by 6 bases, with 13 bases between them. The CDR3 loop spans 13 amino acids. TCRB transcripts that were expressed got sequenced, as all of the isolated RNA had been reverse transcribed. Measured with immunoSEQ multiplex PCR; TCRdb has only the in-frame clones, and not every one. Of 500,000 to 650,000 clones in the sample, 12% are singletons; the top ten hold more than 0.1%. The specimen was naive CD4+ T cells from blood. The chain has TRBV30 and TRBJ1-2; D uncertain. The clonotype originates from a man under 40 with type 1 diabetes. This chain's CDR3 is CAWSRRASDGYTF. CDR3 DNA sequence: TGTGCCTGGAGTCGGAGGGCGTCGGATGGCTACACCTTC.